This T cell receptor beta chain is from a study of post-analysis software for immune sequencing data. Study background: Patients with relapsing-remitting, secondary progressive and progressive-relapsing multiple sclerosis courses were all represented. Broader study findings: Under F measure analysis, samples from one preparation batch co-clustered strongly. Comparison with controls showed significantly lower normalized Chao1 diversity in multiple sclerosis patients. Patients carried roughly 5 TRBV segments more frequently than controls did, and TRBV5-6, TRBV5-1 and TRBV20-1 were among them.

Presence of unique molecular identifiers characterized the TCR beta cDNA libraries. About 460,000 cDNA molecules were obtained from roughly 1 to 10 million T cells. TCRdb processed the PCR reads anew with MiXCR; each CDR3 protein has one entry. The sample holds roughly 730,000 distinct CDR3 sequences; 25% to 30% are singletons and the top ten take around 0.56%. This CDR3 comprises 14 residues. Germline CDR1 and CDR2: SGHTA and FQGNSA. In the case of this clonotype: Its antigen is unidentified. A read error may account for a junction end that differs from germline.

V usage is TRBV7-2 and J usage is TRBJ2-3; D unresolved. This TCR derives from a girl between 10 and 17 years old with multiple sclerosis. The sample consisted of blood. The CDR3 spells CASSLVRPTNTQYF. The CDR3 region has the DNA TGTGCCAGCAGCTTAGTCCGCCCCACAAATACGCAGTATTTT.